Included here is one TCR beta chain sequence, with context. Its antigen is currently unknown. The germline CDR1 and CDR2 sequences are SGHDT and YYEEEE. The J segment lost 4 bases and the V segment lost 2 bases, leaving 15 bases of the junction unmatched. This CDR3 comprises 18 residues. For every subset, genomic DNA was evenly distributed across several immunoSEQ plates. The authors' processing: As immunoSEQ supplied junction-only sequences (without quality scores), filtering differed. TCRdb's copy holds only in-frame clones and misses some; the assay was immunoSEQ multiplex PCR. Clone size and V and J calls were adopted from that table, with D and trimming inferred from the DNA. The sample has fewer than 1.6 million clones; approximately 98.5% are singletons. Splitting the CD4+ cells yielded a CD45RA+ naive subset and a CD45RA-negative memory subset. This sample was included in a study of shared clonotypes between healthy human individuals. Study conclusions and caveats: Non-shared clonotypes showed lower generation probabilities than clonotypes common to all four donors.

This chain joins TRBV5-6 and TRBJ1-5; the match to TRBD1 covers 7 bases. Sequencing was carried out using naive CD4+ T cells sorted from blood. Subset in this sample: CD45RA+ positively selected. The origin of this receptor is a man aged 30 to 39 in good health. The CDR3 coding sequence is TGTGCCAGCAGCTTTTTCGCCTCATCCACAGGGGAAAATCAGCCCCAGCATTTT. Its translation is CASSFFASSTGENQPQHF.